Following are 12 T cell receptor beta chains from one sample sequenced in a study of T cell repertoires in cytomegalovirus infection. These receptors' antigens are unknown. In TCRdb, the reads were re-called with MiXCR into one record per CDR3 protein. The table has 680,000 or so distinct CDR3 sequences, around a third seen once. The sequences come from cultured PBMCs, collected from culture after CMV antigen stimulation. The receptors originated from a human donor in good health (CMV status not recorded). Some clones in this sample may be carry-over from other donors' samples.

This sequence joins TRBV6-2 or TRBV6-3 and TRBJ2-3; D gene uncertain. Per the germline V gene, CDR1 is MNHEY and CDR2 is SVGEGT. V was trimmed by 10 bases and J by 6 bases, leaving 14 bases between them. The CDR3 runs 12 residues. The CDR3 reads CATRFNADTQYF. CDR3 nucleotide sequence: TGTGCCACCCGCTTTAATGCTGATACGCAGTATTTT.

This clonotype appeared many times. This chain uses TRBV7-8 with TRBJ2-7, with TRBD1 matching 9 bases. Germline CDR1 is SGHVS and CDR2 is FQNEAQ. CDR3 length equals 15 residues. J was trimmed by 3 bases and V by 3 bases; bases with no gene match: 6. For the CDR3, the DNA is TGTGCCAGCAGCTTTTCCGACAGGGGGTTCTACGAGCAGTACTTC. Encoded protein: CASSFSDRGFYEQYF.

Ten or more counts support this clonotype. The rearrangement links TRBV7-2 to TRBJ2-3; 11 positions agree with TRBD2. The V gene's germline CDR1 is SGHTA and CDR2 FQGNSA. The J segment lost 7 bases and the V segment lost 5 bases, leaving 5 bases of the junction unmatched. The CDR3 consists of 14 residues. The CDR3 DNA reads TGTGCCAGCAGCGACACTAGCGGGGGCAATACGCAGTATTTT. Amino acids: CASSDTSGGNTQYF.

This clonotype has just a few counts. The J gene is TRBJ2-1, the V gene TRBV7-2; 9 bases match TRBD2. Germline V CDR1 and CDR2: SGHTA, FQGNSA. The CDR3 is 17 residues long. With V trimmed by 7 bases and J by 7 bases, 17 bases remained unmatched. Here the CDR3 DNA reads TGTGCCAGCACCCATCCCCGACTAGCGGCTCGAGGGAATGAGCAGTTCTTC. It is translated as CASTHPRLAARGNEQFF.

V usage is TRBV3-1 and J usage is TRBJ1-4; D remains unclear. Germline V gene sequence: CDR1 LGHDT, CDR2 YNNKEL (reference sequence). The CDR3 extends over 13 amino acids. V was cut by 0 bases and J by 12 bases, with 11 bases left in between. The CDR3 DNA is TGTGCCAGCAGCCAAGATACCCTATCGCAACTGTTTTTT. Residues: CASSQDTLSQLFF.

This clonotype has only a few counts. This rearrangement joins TRBV2 to TRBJ2-7, with D tentatively TRBD2 (6 bases). The CDR3 is 14 amino acids. The V end was cut by 3 bases, the J end by 4 bases, with 13 bases between. The germline V gene has CDR1 SNHLY and CDR2 FYNNEI. The CDR3 DNA reads as TGTGCCAGCAGTGATCAGGGTAGCGGTTACGAGCAGTACTTC. It specifies CASSDQGSGYEQYF.

This chain uses TRBV6-1 with TRBJ2-1; 8 bases map to TRBD2. There are 13 residues in the CDR3. The junction had 7 bases not matched to a gene; V was cut back by 6 bases and J by 9 bases. The germline V gene encodes CDR1 MNHNS and CDR2 SASEGT. CDR3 DNA sequence: TGTGCCAGCAGGGCGGGAGGCGGTCGTGAGCAGTTCTTC. It encodes CASRAGGGREQFF.

In its sample, this clonotype was seen a few times. CDR3 coding DNA: TGTGCCAGCAGTGAACGCACCGGTTTGAACACTGAAGCTTTCTTT. Translated, it gives CASSERTGLNTEAFF. The V and J genes are TRBV6-1 and TRBJ1-1; unclear D gene. V was clipped by 2 bases and J by 0 bases, with 10 bases between them. The CDR3 covers 15 residues. The germline CDR1 and CDR2 sequences are MNHNS and SASEGT.

The chain combines TRBV6-2 or TRBV6-3 with TRBJ2-1, with 9 positions matching TRBD2. V lost 8 bases, J lost 5 bases, and 13 bases stayed unmatched. This CDR3 comprises 16 residues. Germline V lookup: CDR1 MNHEY, CDR2 SVGEGT. CDR3 region: CASETIAGDKHNEQFF. The CDR3 DNA reads as TGTGCCAGCGAAACTATAGCGGGAGACAAACACAATGAGCAGTTCTTC.

This sequence joins TRBV18 and TRBJ2-5; D remains unclear. The CDR3 runs to 13 residues. Germline CDR1 reads KGHSH; CDR2 reads LQKENI. Trimming removed 5 bases at V and 0 bases at J, with 7 bases between. CDR3 DNA: TGTGCCAGCTCAGAACAGTACCAAGAGACCCAGTACTTC. It translates to CASSEQYQETQYF.

The V call is TRBV19, the J call TRBJ2-7; D perhaps matches TRBD2 (5 bases). V lost 3 bases and J lost 6, with 18 bases in between. Germline loops: CDR1 LNHDA, CDR2 SQIVND (reference sequence). This CDR3 region has 15 residues. CDR3 nucleotides: TGTGCCAGTAGTATCGACCTAGCTGGGAGAGGCGAGCAGTACTTC. This gives the protein CASSIDLAGRGEQYF.

This clonotype appeared a few times. J is TRBJ2-4 and V is TRBV10-3; 7 bases are shared with TRBD2. From germline, CDR1 is ENHRY and CDR2 SYGVKD. V lost 6 bases and J lost 4; bases outside the gene matches: 0. This CDR3 is built from 12 residues. This CDR3 is CAISGGKNIQYF. The CDR3 bases are TGTGCCATCAGCGGGGGGAAAAACATTCAGTACTTC.